This passage covers 9 T cell receptor beta chains from one sample sequenced in a study of blood T cell repertoires in COVID-19. The data were produced by immunoSEQ multiplex PCR, yet TCRdb's version contains in-frame clones alone and is incomplete. The sample holds roughly 280,000 clones; about nine tenths are singletons and the top ten take approximately 8.2%. The sequencing input was peripheral blood. All receptors derive from a man aged 35-49 years with active or convalescent COVID-19.

This clone was recorded only once. Other DNA sequences in the sample encode the same CDR3. The J gene is TRBJ2-5, the V gene TRBV5-1; TRBD1 matches 7 bases. The CDR3 spans 15 residues. The V gene end was trimmed by 0 bases and the J gene end by 2 bases; junction bases not matched to a gene: 4. Looked up from germline, CDR1 is SGHRS and CDR2 is YFSETQ. CDR3 in DNA: TGCGCCAGCAGCTTGGGGGACAGAGATCAAGAGACCCAGTACTTC. Its translation is CASSLGDRDQETQYF.

The chain carries TRBV24-1 and TRBJ2-1; TRBD1 matches 12 bases. V was clipped by 3 bases and J by 16 bases; unmatched bases: 3. This CDR3 contains 12 residues. The germline gives CDR1 KGHDR, CDR2 SFDVKD. CDR3 DNA sequence: TGTGCCACCAGTGATCGGGACAGGGGGCTTTTCTTC. Its protein product is CATSDRDRGLFF.

CDR3: CSVAGGGNQPQHF. CDR3 nucleotides: TGCAGCGTTGCAGGGGGCGGCAATCAGCCCCAGCATTTT. The chain combines TRBV29-1 with TRBJ1-5; 8 nucleotides line up with TRBD1. The ends lost 4 bases at V and 2 bases at J; junction bases unmatched: 1. The CDR3 totals 13 residues. The germline V gene has CDR1 SQVTM and CDR2 ANQGSEA.

This clone was counted between two and nine times. The V and J genes are TRBV30 and TRBJ1-4; 9 bases match TRBD1. The trim removed 5 bases at V and 7 bases at J, leaving 8 bases unmatched. This CDR3 is 14 amino acids long. Germline V gene data show CDR1 as GTSNPN and CDR2 as SVGIG (reference sequence). The CDR3: CAWEPGTGREKLFF. CDR3 nucleotide sequence: TGTGCCTGGGAACCCGGGACAGGGCGTGAAAAACTGTTTTTT. Together with reference TRBV30 and TRBJ1-4, the CDR3 gives the full variable domain: SQTIHQWPATLVQPVGSPLSLECTVEGTSNPNLYWYRQAAGRGLQLLFYSVGIGQISSEVPQNLSASRPQDRQFILSSKKLLLSDSGFYLCAWEPGTGREKLFFGSGTQLSVL.

The chain combines TRBV7-9 with TRBJ2-7; D is possibly TRBD1 (6 bases). The CDR3 is made up of 13 amino acids. V was cut by 10 bases and J by 4 bases, with 17 bases left in between. Germline V gives CDR1 SEHNR, CDR2 FQNEAQ (reference sequence). CDR3 coding DNA: TGTGCCACAGATGGGGCTAGGGGGTACGAGCAGTACTTC. This gives the protein CATDGARGYEQYF.

CDR3 loop: CASISGSQSYNEQFF. The CDR3 DNA follows: TGTGCCAGCATTAGCGGGAGCCAGTCCTACAATGAGCAGTTCTTC. The rearrangement joins TRBV6-4 to TRBJ2-1; 9 bases map to TRBD2. CDR1 MRHNA and CDR2 SNTAGT come from the germline V gene. V gave up 7 bases and J gave up 1 base; unmatched junction bases: 5. This CDR3 contains 15 residues.

Comment on this clone: Other DNA variants within this sample encode the same CDR3. This sequence joins TRBV12-3 or TRBV12-4 and TRBJ1-5, with D perhaps TRBD1 (5 bases). The V gene lost 3 bases and the J gene lost 4 bases, with 7 bases spanning the gap. The CDR3 has 13 residues. The CDR3 DNA sequence: TGTGCCAGCAGTTTCGGGGGGAATCAGCCCCAGCATTTT. Protein sequence: CASSFGGNQPQHF.

V gene TRBV9 combines with J gene TRBJ1-1; D perhaps matches TRBD1 (5 bases). The V and J ends lost 3 bases and 5 bases respectively, with 17 bases between them. Germline V lookup: CDR1 SGDLS, CDR2 YYNGEE. This CDR3 has 15 residues. This CDR3 reads CASSEGVGVGTEAFF. In DNA, the CDR3 is TGTGCCAGCAGCGAAGGGGTAGGGGTAGGAACTGAAGCTTTCTTT. Together with reference TRBV9 and TRBJ1-1, the CDR3 gives the full variable domain: DSGVTQTPKHLITATGQRVTLRCSPRSGDLSVYWYQQSLDQGLQFLIQYYNGEERAKGNILERFSAQQFPDLHSELNLSSLELGDSALYFCASSEGVGVGTEAFFGQGTRLTVV.

J is TRBJ1-1 and V is TRBV5-1, with D perhaps TRBD1 (6 bases). Germline assignment: CDR1 SGHRS and CDR2 YFSETQ. The CDR3 loop spans 15 amino acids. V was pared by 4 bases and J by 0 bases, with 13 bases between. The CDR3 spells CASSTQQGMNTEAFF. DNA of the CDR3: TGCGCCAGCAGCACCCAACAGGGCATGAACACTGAAGCTTTCTTT.